This TCR beta chain was sequenced in a study of regulatory T cells in long-lasting Graves disease. General study points: Persistent disease showed a preference for TRBV28, TRBJ1-2 and TRBJ2-5. Persistent Graves' disease cases displayed lower TCR diversity than newly diagnosed ones.

The time point denotes: newly diagnosed GD, antithyroid drugs for less than 3 months. RNA extracted from PBMCs served as the sequencing template. Arm-PCR of CDR3 regions and iRepertoire HTBI primers were the basis on which TCR beta libraries were built. TCRdb analysed the multiplex PCR reads with MiXCR anew, one entry per CDR3 protein. This sample carries 400,000 to 650,000 distinct CDR3 sequences, around 15% of them seen once, and the ten largest clones take roughly 25%. Per germline, CDR1 LGHDT and CDR2 YNNKEL (reference sequence). This CDR3 contains 19 residues. The ends lost 2 bases at V and 0 bases at J; junction bases unmatched: 8. Remarks on this clonotype: Its antigen is as yet unknown.

This sample was shared with a second study, whose subject was T cells in Graves' hyperthyroidism and ophthalmopathy. That source reports: The HTBI primer set drove a first-round RT-PCR of the TCR CDR3. Blood held most thyroid clonotypes expanded above 0.001 frequency.

This TCR derives from a woman aged 35 to 59 with Graves disease. The V call is TRBV3-1, the J call TRBJ2-6; TRBD1 matches at 9 bases. Source: peripheral blood mononuclear cells (PBMCs), taken at new diagnosis, from a patient treated with antithyroid drugs. The CDR3 bases are TGTGCCAGCAGCCAACCGCGGGACAGGGTAGCCTCTGGGGCCAACGTCCTGACTTTC. Its protein is CASSQPRDRVASGANVLTF.